These 4 T cell receptor beta chains came from one sample sequenced in a study of T cell responses to AZD1222 COVID-19 vaccine. TCRdb's copy holds only in-frame clones and misses some; the assay was immunoSEQ multiplex PCR. The sample records about 160,000 clones, 80% to 90% being singletons. The sample here was peripheral blood, taken on day 0 of AZD1222 vaccination. The origin of the receptors is an adult in good health.

This sequence joins TRBV11-2 and TRBJ2-2; 9 positions match TRBD2. The V and J ends lost 3 bases and 0 bases, in that order; junction bases with no gene match: 2. CDR1 is SGHAT and CDR2 is FQNNGV in the germline V gene. The CDR3 consists of 16 residues. In DNA, the CDR3 is TGTGCCAGCAGCTTCCTAGCGGGGACGAACACCGGGGAGCTGTTTTTT. This codes for CASSFLAGTNTGELFF.

DNA for the CDR3: TGTGCCAGCAGACGAAGCGGGGGGGCTTTACTCTACAATGAGCAGTTCTTC. Translated, it gives CASRRSGGALLYNEQFF. The chain combines TRBV3-1 (or the pseudogene TRBV3-2) with TRBJ2-1; TRBD2 matches at 10 bases. With V trimmed by 6 bases and J by 3 bases, 11 bases remained unmatched. CDR1 LGHDT and CDR2 YNNKEL come from the germline V gene (reference sequence). The CDR3 covers 17 residues.

The chain employs TRBV4-1 and TRBJ2-3; the match to TRBD1 covers 7 bases. CDR3 length: 17 residues. Germline V lookup: CDR1 MGHRA, CDR2 YSYEKL. The junction had 11 bases not matched to a gene; V was cut back by 4 bases and J by 1 base. CDR3 DNA sequence: TGCGCCAGCAGCCGCCTGCCCGGGACAGACGGCACAGATACGCAGTATTTT. Protein sequence: CASSRLPGTDGTDTQYF.

The V gene is TRBV11-2, the J gene TRBJ2-1; TRBD2 agrees at 8 bases. After removal of 4 bases from V and 8 bases from J, the junction contained 7 bases not matched to a gene. Germline CDR1 and CDR2: SGHAT and FQNNGV. The CDR3 extends over 14 amino acids. This chain's CDR3 is CASSSQGLAHEQFF. The CDR3 bases are TGTGCCAGCAGCTCCCAAGGACTAGCACATGAGCAGTTCTTC.